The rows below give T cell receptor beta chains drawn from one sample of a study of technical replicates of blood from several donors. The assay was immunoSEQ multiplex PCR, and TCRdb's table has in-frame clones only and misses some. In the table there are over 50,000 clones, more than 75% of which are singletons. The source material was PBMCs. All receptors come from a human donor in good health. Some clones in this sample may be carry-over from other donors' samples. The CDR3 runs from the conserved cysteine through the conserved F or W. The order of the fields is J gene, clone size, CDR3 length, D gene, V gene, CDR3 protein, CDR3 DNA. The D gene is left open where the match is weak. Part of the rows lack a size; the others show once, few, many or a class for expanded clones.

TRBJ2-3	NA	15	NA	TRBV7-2	CASSLGTANTDTQYF	TGTGCCAGCAGCTTAGGGACAGCCAACACAGATACGCAGTATTTT
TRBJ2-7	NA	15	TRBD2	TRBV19	CASSAGASGIYEQYF	TGTGCCAGTAGTGCCGGGGCTAGCGGGATCTACGAGCAGTACTTC
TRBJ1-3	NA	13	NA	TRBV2	CASSGDTRNTIYF	TGTGCCAGCAGTGGGGACACCCGGAACACCATATATTTT
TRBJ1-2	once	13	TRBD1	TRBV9	CASSPDDRGGYTF	TGTGCCAGCAGCCCAGACGACAGGGGAGGCTACACCTTC
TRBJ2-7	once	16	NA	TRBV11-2	CASNSPRVSGGNEQYF	TGTGCCAGCAACTCGCCCCGGGTATCAGGGGGGAACGAGCAGTACTTC
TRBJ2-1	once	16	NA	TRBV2	CASSAQPQRVYNEQFF	TGTGCCAGCAGTGCCCAACCGCAGCGGGTCTACAATGAGCAGTTCTTC
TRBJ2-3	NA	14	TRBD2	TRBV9	CASSVGGSTDTQYF	TGTGCCAGCAGCGTGGGAGGGAGCACAGATACGCAGTATTTT
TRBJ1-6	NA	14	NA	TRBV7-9	CASSLDSNNSPLHF	TGTGCCAGCAGCTTGGACAGTAATAATTCACCCCTCCACTTT
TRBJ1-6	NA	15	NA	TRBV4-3	CASSQAVSYNSPLHF	TGCGCCAGCAGCCAAGCAGTGTCCTATAATTCACCCCTCCACTTT
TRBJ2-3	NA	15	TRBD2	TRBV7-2	CASSLRDYHTDTQYF	TGTGCCAGCAGCTTACGGGACTACCACACAGATACGCAGTATTTT
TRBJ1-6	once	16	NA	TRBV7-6	CASSLAYGDYNSPLHF	TGTGCCAGCAGCTTAGCGTACGGGGACTATAATTCACCCCTCCACTTT
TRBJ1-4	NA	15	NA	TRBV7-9	CASTSTRGQTEKLFF	TGTGCCAGCACCTCAACCAGAGGACAGACCGAAAAACTGTTTTTT
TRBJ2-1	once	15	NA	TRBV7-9	CASSRGGRTGAEQFF	TGTGCCAGCAGCCGTGGGGGTCGTACGGGAGCTGAGCAGTTCTTC
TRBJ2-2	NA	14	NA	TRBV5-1	CASSSVTLVRELFF	TGCGCCAGCAGCTCAGTGACACTAGTCCGGGAGCTGTTTTTT
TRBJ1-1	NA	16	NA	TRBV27	CASSESGTGGGTEAFF	TGTGCCAGCAGTGAATCCGGGACGGGGGGTGGTACTGAAGCTTTCTTT
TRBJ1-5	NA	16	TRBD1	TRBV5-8	CASVQGVSHGNQPQHF	TGTGCCAGCGTCCAGGGGGTATCTCATGGCAATCAGCCCCAGCATTTT
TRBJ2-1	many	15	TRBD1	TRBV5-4	CASSFLRTGSNEQFF	TGTGCCAGCAGCTTCCTGCGGACAGGGTCCAATGAGCAGTTCTTC
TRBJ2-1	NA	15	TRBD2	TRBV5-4	CASSRRTSGNNEQFF	TGTGCCAGCAGCCGAAGGACTAGCGGGAACAATGAGCAGTTCTTC
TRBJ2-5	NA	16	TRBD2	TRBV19	CASSIKSSGNRETQYF	TGTGCCAGTAGTATCAAGTCTAGCGGGAACAGGGAGACCCAGTACTTC
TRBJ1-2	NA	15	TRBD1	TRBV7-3	CASSLSGQDLYGYTF	TGTGCCAGCAGCTTAAGTGGACAGGACCTCTATGGCTACACCTTC
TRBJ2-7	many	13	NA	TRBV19	CASSRLGAYEQYF	TGTGCCAGTAGTCGCCTAGGGGCCTACGAGCAGTACTTC
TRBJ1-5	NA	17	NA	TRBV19	CASSIGRRGYGNQPQHF	TGTGCCAGTAGTATTGGTCGGAGGGGATATGGCAATCAGCCCCAGCATTTT
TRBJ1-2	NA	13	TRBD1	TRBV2	CASRGQGPYGYTF	TGTGCCAGCAGGGGACAGGGACCCTATGGCTACACCTTC
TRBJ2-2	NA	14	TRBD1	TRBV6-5	CATSGTGAARELFF	TGTGCCACCTCCGGGACAGGGGCTGCCCGGGAGCTGTTTTTT
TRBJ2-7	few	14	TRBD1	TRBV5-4	CASRKDRGSYEQYF	TGTGCCAGCCGAAAGGACAGGGGGTCCTACGAGCAGTACTTC
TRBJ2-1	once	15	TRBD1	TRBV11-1	CASSLGQGARNEQFF	TGTGCCAGCAGCTTAGGACAGGGGGCGAGGAATGAGCAGTTCTTC
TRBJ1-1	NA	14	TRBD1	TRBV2	CASSVGQGATEAFF	TGTGCCAGCAGTGTTGGACAGGGGGCAACTGAAGCTTTCTTT
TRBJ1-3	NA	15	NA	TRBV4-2	CASSQDLASWNTIYF	TGTGCCAGCAGCCAAGATCTCGCGTCGTGGAACACCATATATTTT
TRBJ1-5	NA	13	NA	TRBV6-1	CASSEFRDQPQHF	TGTGCCAGCAGTGAATTCAGGGATCAGCCCCAGCATTTT
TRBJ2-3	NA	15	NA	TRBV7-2	CASSPRRADFGTQYF	TGTGCCAGCAGCCCCCGTAGGGCGGACTTCGGTACGCAGTATTTT
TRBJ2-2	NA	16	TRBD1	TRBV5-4	CASSPPGGRPTGELFF	TGTGCCAGCAGCCCCCCAGGGGGCAGACCCACCGGGGAGCTGTTTTTT
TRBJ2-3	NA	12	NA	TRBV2	CASQGITDTQYF	TGTGCCAGCCAGGGGATCACAGATACGCAGTATTTT
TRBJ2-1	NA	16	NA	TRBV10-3	CAISRVGSGDYNEQFF	TGTGCCATCAGTCGAGTCGGTAGCGGAGATTACAATGAGCAGTTCTTC
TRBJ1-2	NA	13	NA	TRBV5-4	CASSLLDSQEDTF	TGTGCCAGCAGCTTGCTAGACAGCCAGGAAGACACCTTC
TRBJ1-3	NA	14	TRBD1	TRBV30	CAWGTGFFGNTIYF	TGTGCCTGGGGGACAGGGTTTTTTGGTAACACCATATATTTT
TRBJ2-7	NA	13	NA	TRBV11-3	CASSLPGEDEQYF	TGTGCCAGCAGCTTACCGGGGGAGGACGAGCAGTACTTC
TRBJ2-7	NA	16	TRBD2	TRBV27	CASSLSSSGGVYEQYF	TGTGCCAGCAGTTTATCATCTAGCGGGGGGGTGTACGAGCAGTACTTC
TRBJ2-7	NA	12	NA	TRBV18	CASSMNRDEQYF	TGTGCCAGCTCTATGAACAGGGATGAGCAGTACTTC
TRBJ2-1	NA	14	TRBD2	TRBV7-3	CASSSTAGRDEQFF	TGTGCCAGCAGCTCGACCGCCGGGAGGGATGAGCAGTTCTTC
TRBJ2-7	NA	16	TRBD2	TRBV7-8	CASSLVSAGGTYEQYF	TGTGCCAGCAGCTTAGTCTCAGCGGGGGGGACCTACGAGCAGTACTTC
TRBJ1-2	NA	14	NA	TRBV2	CASSETVPNYGYTF	TGTGCCAGCAGTGAAACAGTCCCTAACTATGGCTACACCTTC
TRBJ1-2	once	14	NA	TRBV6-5	CASRSGGSDYGYTF	TGTGCCAGCAGATCCGGGGGTTCTGACTATGGCTACACCTTC